This T cell receptor (beta chain) was captured in a study of shared clonotypes between healthy human individuals. Researchers ran the assay at a deep level. Only in-frame clones appear in the TCRdb table, and some are missing; sequencing was by immunoSEQ multiplex PCR. This table holds about 2.2 million clones, about 94% found once. Study results and limitations: Against clonotypes common to all four donors, non-shared ones had lower generation probabilities.

Per the germline V gene, CDR1 is MNHEY and CDR2 is SMNVEV (reference sequence). V lost 7 bases and J lost 1; bases outside the gene matches: 9. The CDR3 consists of 15 residues. A word on this clone: The antigen is not known.

Positive CCR7 selection of CD45RO-negative cells yielded the naive CD8 cells, and terminally differentiated effector memory CD45RA+ cells were excluded. Nashville, Tennessee was home to all donors, who were Caucasian adults. The V call is TRBV27, the J call TRBJ2-7; TRBD1 matches 8 bases. This receptor was taken from a man between 18 and 29 years old in good health. Some clones in this sample may be carry-over from other donors' samples. The sequenced material came from naive CD8+ T cells from PBMCs. The CDR3 reads CASTLSTGASYEQYF. CDR3 nucleotides: TGTGCCAGCACCCTCTCGACAGGGGCTTCCTACGAGCAGTACTTC.